A single sample gave rise to the 25 T cell receptor beta chains below, sequenced in a study of blood T cell repertoires in COVID-19. Assay used: immunoSEQ multiplex PCR; TCRdb lists only in-frame clones, some missing. Of 250,000 to 300,000 clones listed, 80% to 90% were seen once; the top ten hold approximately 14%. Sequences were obtained from peripheral blood. The source is a woman between 65 and 79 years old with COVID-19, enrolled during active disease.

The chain combines TRBV2 with TRBJ1-5; 7 bases map to TRBD1. Germline CDR1 and CDR2: SNHLY and FYNNEI. CDR3 size: 16 residues. V lost 2 bases to trimming and J lost 6 bases; unmatched junction nucleotides: 10. In nucleotides, the CDR3 is TGTGCCAGCAGTGAATCTGGGACAGCTGTAGGTCAGCCCCAGCATTTT. It specifies CASSESGTAVGQPQHF. Filled out from reference TRBV2 and TRBJ1-5, the complete variable domain reads EPEVTQTPSHQVTQMGQEVILRCVPISNHLYFYWYRQILGQKVEFLVSFYNNEISEKSEIFDDQFSVERPDGSNFTLKIRSTKLEDSAMYFCASSESGTAVGQPQHFGDGTRLSIL.

The rearrangement joins TRBV19 to TRBJ1-1; maybe TRBD1 (6 bases). CDR1 is LNHDA, CDR2 SQIVND, per germline (reference sequence). Trimming cost V 3 bases and J 3 bases, with 17 bases left between them. The CDR3 is made up of 16 amino acids. The DNA for the CDR3 is TGTGCCAGTAGTATTTCCTGGGGGCTAGGGTACACTGAAGCTTTCTTT. Its protein is CASSISWGLGYTEAFF.

This clone was recorded only once. In DNA form, the CDR3 reads TGTGCCAGTTGGACAGGGGGGACAGATACGCAGTATTTT. Translating it yields CASWTGGTDTQYF. This rearrangement joins TRBV28 to TRBJ2-3, with TRBD1 identical over 10 bases. The CDR3 consists of 13 residues. Germline-derived CDR1 and CDR2 are MDHEN and SYDVKM. Unmatched junction bases numbered 3, after V lost 9 bases and J lost 3 bases.

The chain employs TRBV3-1 (or the pseudogene TRBV3-2) and TRBJ2-2; D is undetermined. The CDR3 is 16 amino acids. Germline CDR1 is LGHDT and CDR2 is YNNKEL (reference sequence). V was clipped by 0 bases and J by 1 base, with 9 bases between them. The CDR3 DNA sequence: TGTGCCAGCAGCCAAGATCTGCCAGGGAACACCGGGGAGCTGTTTTTT. Translated: CASSQDLPGNTGELFF.

V usage is TRBV6-5 and J usage is TRBJ1-1; 7 bases align to TRBD1. CDR3 size: 15 residues. V lost 6 bases to trimming and J lost 6 bases; unmatched junction nucleotides: 13. The germline V gene has CDR1 MNHEY and CDR2 SVGAGI. The CDR3 region has the DNA TGTGCCAGCAGGGATACAGGGGCCCGCCAAGCTGAAGCTTTCTTT. Translation gives CASRDTGARQAEAFF.

The chain is built from TRBV12-3 or TRBV12-4 and TRBJ2-7; D perhaps matches TRBD2 (5 bases). There are 11 residues in the CDR3. Trimming took off 3 bases at V and 12 bases at J, with 12 bases between the two ends. The CDR3 nucleotides read TGTGCCAGCAGTTTCGGCGGGCCGGGGTACTTC. Translating it yields CASSFGGPGYF.

There are a few counts of this clone. The chain links TRBV5-1 to TRBJ2-1, with a weak D call TRBD1 (6 bases). Trimming removed 2 bases from V and 5 bases from J, with 17 bases in between. This CDR3 comprises 16 residues. The germline gives CDR1 SGHRS, CDR2 YFSETQ. The chain's CDR3 is CASSFTSPRDNNEQFF. CDR3 in DNA: TGCGCCAGCAGCTTCACATCCCCCCGGGACAACAATGAGCAGTTCTTC.

This chain connects TRBV5-6 to TRBJ1-2, with D possibly matching TRBD1 (6 bases). The CDR3 has 12 amino acids. V was trimmed by 1 base and J by 8 bases, leaving 9 bases between them. In germline, CDR1 is SGHDT, CDR2 YYEEEE. This CDR3 is CASSLQGPGYTF. CDR3 bases: TGTGCCAGCAGCTTGCAGGGGCCCGGCTACACCTTC.

As to this clone: Within the sample, other DNA sequences also encode this same CDR3. The chain joins TRBV9 to TRBJ2-1; D is possibly TRBD2 (5 bases). The germline V gene has CDR1 SGDLS and CDR2 YYNGEE. This CDR3 contains 15 residues. Trimming shortened V by 1 base and J by 0 bases, and 8 bases separated the two germline ends. CDR3 amino acids: CASSVSGSSYNEQFF. CDR3 nucleotide sequence: TGTGCCAGCAGCGTAAGCGGTAGCTCCTACAATGAGCAGTTCTTC.

The V gene is TRBV25-1, the J gene TRBJ2-1; 7 positions match TRBD2. Germline V CDR1 and CDR2: MGHDK, SYGVNS. There are 13 residues in the CDR3. V gave up 0 bases and J gave up 12 bases; unmatched junction bases: 5. The CDR3 bases are TGTGCCAGCAGTGAATATAGCAGGGAGGGGCAGTTCTTC. This sequence encodes CASSEYSREGQFF.

The CDR3 loop is CASSFGGAGNTIYF. The DNA for the CDR3 is TGCGCCAGCAGCTTTGGTGGAGCTGGAAACACCATATATTTT. This rearrangement joins TRBV5-1 to TRBJ1-3; D gene uncertain. This CDR3 contains 14 residues. CDR1 and CDR2 (germline): SGHRS, YFSETQ. The V end was cut by 2 bases, the J end by 2 bases, with 8 bases between.

This clone was seen more than once but under ten times. The gene calls are TRBV24-1 and TRBJ2-5; 10 bases match TRBD1. This CDR3 spans 15 amino acids. V gave up 4 bases and J gave up 4 bases; unmatched junction bases: 5. The V gene's germline CDR1 is KGHDR and CDR2 SFDVKD. CDR3 protein: CATSDRDRGRETQYF. CDR3 DNA: TGTGCCACCAGTGACCGGGACAGGGGACGAGAGACCCAGTACTTC.

CDR3 DNA: TGTGCCAGCAGCGCCCCGGCGGGGGAGGTTACAGATACGCAGTATTTT. It encodes CASSAPAGEVTDTQYF. The V and J genes are TRBV9 and TRBJ2-3; 7 bases fit TRBD2. V gave up 3 bases and J gave up 3 bases; unmatched junction bases: 10. The CDR3 loop spans 16 amino acids. In germline, CDR1 is SGDLS, CDR2 YYNGEE.

V usage is TRBV6-5 and J usage is TRBJ2-3; D not certain. This CDR3 is 14 amino acids long. CDR1 is MNHEY, CDR2 SVGAGI, per germline. The ends were cut back, 6 bases at V and 4 bases at J, with 14 bases in the middle. CDR3 sequence reads: CASSVTRGADTQYF. The CDR3 DNA sequence: TGTGCCAGCAGCGTTACGAGAGGCGCAGATACGCAGTATTTT.

The chain links TRBV19 to TRBJ2-1; perhaps TRBD2 as D (7 bases). V lost 6 bases and J lost 4, with 13 bases in between. Germline V CDR1 and CDR2: LNHDA, SQIVND (reference sequence). This CDR3 is built from 14 residues. The CDR3 loop reads CASRSRGAYNEQFF. The CDR3, as DNA: TGTGCCAGTAGATCACGGGGGGCGTACAATGAGCAGTTCTTC.

The chain is built from TRBV28 and TRBJ2-1, with a weak D call TRBD1 (6 bases). With 7 bases removed from V and 6 bases from J, the gap between germline ends came to 25 bases. The CDR3 length is 17 residues. Germline loops: CDR1 MDHEN, CDR2 SYDVKM. CDR3 DNA sequence: TGTGCCAGCACTTCTCCAGGGGCCCAGGGAAGGGGCAATGAGCAGTTCTTC. Amino acid sequence: CASTSPGAQGRGNEQFF.

The V and J genes are TRBV7-9 and TRBJ2-7, with 9 positions matching TRBD1. This CDR3 contains 15 residues. The V and J ends lost 5 bases and 3 bases, in that order; junction bases with no gene match: 8. The germline V gene has CDR1 SEHNR and CDR2 FQNEAQ (reference sequence). The CDR3 protein is CASSQQQGADYEQYF. The CDR3 coding sequence is TGTGCCAGCAGCCAACAACAGGGGGCCGACTACGAGCAGTACTTC.

The rearrangement joins TRBV5-5 to TRBJ1-5, with TRBD1 identical over 7 bases. J was trimmed by 5 bases and V by 2 bases; bases with no gene match: 4. The CDR3 spans 14 residues. The germline V gene has CDR1 SGHKS and CDR2 YYEKEE (reference sequence). Here the CDR3 DNA reads TGTGCCAGCAGCTTTACAGGGGTTCATCAGCCCCAGCATTTT. It codes for CASSFTGVHQPQHF.

The chain joins TRBV19 to TRBJ1-1; maybe TRBD1 (5 bases). The V and J ends lost 3 bases and 4 bases respectively, with 15 bases between them. Germline values: CDR1 LNHDA, CDR2 SQIVND (reference sequence). The CDR3 extends over 15 amino acids. The CDR3 sequence is CASSMDGGGGTEAFF. The CDR3 nucleotides are TGTGCCAGTAGTATGGACGGGGGGGGTGGCACTGAAGCTTTCTTT.

The chain carries TRBV10-2 and TRBJ2-3; the match to TRBD2 covers 9 bases. Germline CDR1 and CDR2: WSHSY and SAAADI. This CDR3 has 15 residues. Trimming took 8 bases from V and 4 from J; bases not matched to a gene: 10. CDR3 protein: CASGGGGGAPDTQYF. CDR3 DNA: TGCGCCAGCGGGGGAGGCGGGGGGGCCCCAGATACGCAGTATTTT.

This clone was detected only a few times. The chain couples TRBV28 to TRBJ1-6; possible D gene TRBD1, 6 bases. The CDR3 runs to 15 residues. Trimming removed 5 bases from V and 8 bases from J, with 16 bases in between. Germline assignment: CDR1 MDHEN and CDR2 SYDVKM. The CDR3 DNA reads as TGTGCCAGCAGTGAAACAGGGAATACACATTCACCCCTCCACTTT. This translates into CASSETGNTHSPLHF. The full variable domain, in which reference TRBV28 and TRBJ1-6 provide the parts outside the CDR3, is DVKVTQSSRYLVKRTGEKVFLECVQDMDHENMFWYRQDPGLGLRLIYFSYDVKMKEKGDIPEGYSVSREKKERFSLILESASTNQTSMYLCASSETGNTHSPLHFGNGTRLTVT.

This chain joins TRBV3-1 (or the pseudogene TRBV3-2) and TRBJ2-5, with 8 bases identical to TRBD2. CDR3 length: 14 residues. Germline CDR1 reads LGHDT; CDR2 reads YNNKEL (reference sequence). J lost 5 bases, V lost 1 base, and 3 bases had no gene match. The CDR3 nucleotides read TGTGCCAGCAGCCAAGTCGGCGGGGGGGAGACCCAGTACTTC. It yields the protein CASSQVGGGETQYF.

V gene TRBV3-1 (or the pseudogene TRBV3-2) combines with J gene TRBJ2-7; weak D call: TRBD1 (6 bases). V was pared by 4 bases and J by 3 bases, with 10 bases between. This CDR3 spans 13 amino acids. CDR1 is LGHDT, CDR2 YNNKEL, per germline (reference sequence). The CDR3 protein is CASSPTQGYEQYF. The CDR3 DNA is TGTGCCAGCAGCCCCACACAGGGCTACGAGCAGTACTTC.

The chain joins TRBV19 to TRBJ2-7; D remains unclear. The CDR3 runs 13 residues. The ends were cut back, 4 bases at V and 2 bases at J, with 9 bases in the middle. The germline V gene has CDR1 LNHDA and CDR2 SQIVND (reference sequence). The CDR3 nucleotides are TGTGCCAGTAGTACCAGGTCAACCTACGAGCAGTACTTC. Protein: CASSTRSTYEQYF.

About this clone itself: Additional DNA sequences in this sample encode the identical CDR3. The chain recombines TRBV30 with TRBJ1-2; D is possibly TRBD1 (5 bases). V lost 2 bases, J lost 4 bases, and 8 bases lay in between. Germline V gene sequence: CDR1 GTSNPN, CDR2 SVGIG (reference sequence). This CDR3 has 12 residues. The CDR3 region is CAWSQGGYGYTF. DNA for the CDR3: TGTGCCTGGAGTCAGGGTGGCTATGGCTACACCTTC.